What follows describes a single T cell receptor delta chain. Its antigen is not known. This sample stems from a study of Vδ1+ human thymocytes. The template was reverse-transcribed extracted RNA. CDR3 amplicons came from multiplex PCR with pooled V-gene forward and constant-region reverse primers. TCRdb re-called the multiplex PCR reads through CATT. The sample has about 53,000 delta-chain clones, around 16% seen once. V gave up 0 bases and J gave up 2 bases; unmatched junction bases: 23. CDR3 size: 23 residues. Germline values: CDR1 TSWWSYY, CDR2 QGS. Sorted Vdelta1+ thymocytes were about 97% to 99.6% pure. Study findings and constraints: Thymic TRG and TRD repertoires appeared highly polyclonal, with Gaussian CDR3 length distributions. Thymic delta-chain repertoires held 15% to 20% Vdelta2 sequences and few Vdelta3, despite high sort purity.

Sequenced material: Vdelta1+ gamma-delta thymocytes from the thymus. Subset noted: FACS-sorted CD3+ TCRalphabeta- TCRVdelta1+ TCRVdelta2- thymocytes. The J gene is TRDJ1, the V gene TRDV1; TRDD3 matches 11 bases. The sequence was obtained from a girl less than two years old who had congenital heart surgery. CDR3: CALGELDPSFLTWGILGTDKLIF. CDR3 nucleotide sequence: TGTGCTCTTGGGGAACTTGACCCCTCCTTCCTAACCTGGGGGATACTCGGGACCGATAAACTCATCTTT.